A single sample is the source of the 24 T cell receptor beta chains below, sequenced in a study of beta chain features in type 1 diabetes. Expressed TCRB transcripts were sequenced because the entire RNA isolate underwent reverse transcription. Generated by immunoSEQ multiplex PCR, the TCRdb table keeps only in-frame clones and is missing some. The table has 130,000 or so clones, about a sixth seen once; the top ten hold 2% to 2.5%. General observations from the study: Shortening that was moderate but significant affected the TCRB CDR3s of Type 1 diabetes patients in all four CD4+ subsets.

These receptors' targets are unknown. The sample taken for sequencing was central memory CD4+ T cells from blood. The source of these receptors is a man between 25 and 39 years old with type 1 diabetes.

There are a few counts of this clone. This chain connects TRBV1 to TRBJ2-1. TRBV1 is labeled a pseudogene. This CDR3 contains 16 residues. The CDR3 loop is CTSSQDRRGLYNEQFF. In DNA form, the CDR3 reads TGCACCAGCAGCCAAGATCGACGGGGCCTTTACAATGAGCAGTTCTTC.

This clone was counted between two and nine times. The CDR3: CASSYSENGGYEQYF. Written as DNA, the CDR3 is TGTGCCAGCAGTTACTCAGAGAACGGAGGATACGAGCAGTACTTC. The chain carries TRBV6-5 and TRBJ2-7; D is possibly TRBD2 (5 bases). In germline, CDR1 is MNHEY, CDR2 SVGAGI. CDR3 length: 15 amino acids. Trimming shortened V by 0 bases and J by 4 bases, and 13 bases separated the two germline ends.

This clone occurred a few times. The rearrangement links TRBV15 to TRBJ2-3; 11 positions agree with TRBD2. The germline V gene encodes CDR1 LNHNV and CDR2 YYDKDF (reference sequence). The ends lost 9 bases at V and 9 bases at J; junction bases unmatched: 14. There are 15 residues in the CDR3. DNA for the CDR3: TGTGCCACTCGCCCGGATGTAGCGGGGGGGTACACGCAGTATTTT. It codes for CATRPDVAGGYTQYF.

This rearrangement joins TRBV11-2 to TRBJ2-3; maybe TRBD2 (5 bases). Per germline, CDR1 SGHAT and CDR2 FQNNGV. Trimming cost V 0 bases and J 7 bases, with 8 bases left between them. This CDR3 is built from 13 residues. CDR3 sequence reads: CASSLDPGNTQYF. Here the CDR3 DNA reads TGTGCCAGCAGCTTAGATCCCGGGAATACGCAGTATTTT.

The table lists this clone with many counts. The V gene is TRBV28, the J gene TRBJ2-6, with 9 bases identical to TRBD1. The J segment lost 0 bases and the V segment lost 6 bases, leaving 6 bases of the junction unmatched. This CDR3 is built from 17 residues. Per the germline V gene, CDR1 is MDHEN and CDR2 is SYDVKM. In DNA, the CDR3 is TGTGCCAGCAGCCCGGGGACAGGGAGCTCTGGGGCCAACGTCCTGACTTTC. Translated, it gives CASSPGTGSSGANVLTF.

V is TRBV6-6 and J is TRBJ2-3; TRBD2 matches at 8 bases. Germline CDR1 reads MNHNY; CDR2 reads SVGAGI (reference sequence). This CDR3 comprises 15 residues. V gave up 6 bases and J gave up 0 bases; unmatched junction bases: 5. The CDR3 DNA follows: TGTGCCAGCAGCCCCGGGAGGGGGAGCACAGATACGCAGTATTTT. This sequence encodes CASSPGRGSTDTQYF.

V gene TRBV19 combines with J gene TRBJ1-1, with TRBD1 matching 8 bases. CDR3 length: 14 residues. From germline, CDR1 is LNHDA and CDR2 SQIVND (reference sequence). After removal of 6 bases from V and 5 bases from J, the junction contained 8 bases not matched to a gene. CDR3: CASRWTGTWTEAFF. CDR3 DNA sequence: TGTGCCAGTAGGTGGACAGGGACGTGGACTGAAGCTTTCTTT.

This sequence joins TRBV28 and TRBJ1-2; D is unresolved. V shed 6 bases and J shed 0 bases, with 5 bases lying between them. CDR1 MDHEN and CDR2 SYDVKM come from the germline V gene. This CDR3 has 12 residues. CDR3 nucleotides: TGTGCCAGCAGCCCCCCTAACTATGGCTACACCTTC. Translating gives CASSPPNYGYTF.

V is TRBV4-1 and J is TRBJ1-1, with D possibly TRBD1 on 5 matching bases. This CDR3 comprises 14 residues. Germline V gives CDR1 MGHRA, CDR2 YSYEKL. V dropped 4 bases and J dropped 5 bases, with 14 bases sitting between them. The CDR3 DNA follows: TGCGCCAGCAGCCGGGTTGGGACTGGGACTGAAGCTTTCTTT. It is translated as CASSRVGTGTEAFF.

The chain uses TRBV7-8 and TRBJ2-1; TRBD1 matches 8 bases. The trim removed 2 bases at V and 15 bases at J, leaving 9 bases unmatched. The germline CDR1 and CDR2 sequences are SGHVS and FQNEAQ. CDR3 size: 13 residues. The chain's CDR3 is CASSLIGDRSRFF. The CDR3 region has the DNA TGTGCCAGCAGCTTAATTGGGGACAGGTCCCGGTTCTTC.

This clone was seen a handful of times. The chain combines TRBV29-1 with TRBJ2-2; TRBD1 agrees at 7 bases. This CDR3 region has 14 residues. V was pared by 7 bases and J by 0 bases, with 5 bases of the junction left unmatched. Germline-derived CDR1 and CDR2 are SQVTM and ANQGSEA. The CDR3 loop is CSASGTANTGELFF. CDR3 sequence (DNA): TGCAGCGCCTCTGGGACAGCGAACACCGGGGAGCTGTTTTTT.

The rearrangement links TRBV10-3 to TRBJ2-3; 9 nucleotides align to TRBD2. The CDR3 runs to 14 residues. CDR1 ENHRY and CDR2 SYGVKD come from the germline V gene. V was pared by 3 bases and J by 4 bases, with 2 bases of the junction left unmatched. The CDR3, as DNA: TGTGCCATCAGTGACGCTAGCGGGGCAGATACGCAGTATTTT. Translating it yields CAISDASGADTQYF.

The chain couples TRBV7-6 to TRBJ2-3, with 7 bases identical to TRBD1. The germline V gene has CDR1 SGHVS and CDR2 FNYEAQ. The CDR3 length is 13 residues. J lost 5 bases, V lost 8 bases, and 7 bases had no gene match. CDR3 sequence (DNA): TGTGCCAGCTTAAGAGGGGGCCAAGATACGCAGTATTTT. It specifies CASLRGGQDTQYF.

This chain uses TRBV7-2 with TRBJ2-7; a weak D match, TRBD2 (5 bases). There are 13 residues in the CDR3. Germline V gene lookup returns CDR1 SGHTA and CDR2 FQGNSA. V lost 4 bases and J 4 bases, leaving 11 bases between the germline ends. CDR3 sequence reads: CASSSRGQYEQYF. The CDR3 DNA reads TGTGCCAGCAGCTCACGCGGGCAATACGAGCAGTACTTC.

About this clone itself: A single base separates this from a much larger clone, so it may be a read error. Written as DNA, the CDR3 is TGTGCCTGGAGCGCGACAGGGGAGCAGCCCCAGCATTTT. Its translation: CAWSATGEQPQHF. The chain has TRBV30 and TRBJ1-5, with TRBD1 matching over 8 bases. V was clipped by 3 bases and J by 7 bases; unmatched bases: 5. Per germline, CDR1 GTSNPN and CDR2 SVGIG (reference sequence). The CDR3 covers 13 residues.

This clone has a handful of counts. The CDR3 nucleotides read TGTGCCAGCAGCTCCGGGACAGCTCCTGAGCAGTACTTC. Protein product: CASSSGTAPEQYF. The chain uses TRBV7-2 and TRBJ2-7; 7 nucleotides align to TRBD1. This CDR3 has 13 amino acids. V dropped 4 bases and J dropped 7; count of bases not matched to a gene: 7. Germline CDR1 reads SGHTA; CDR2 reads FQGNSA.

The chain joins TRBV13 to TRBJ2-4; D gene ambiguous. The CDR3 covers 14 residues. The V end lost 1 base, the J end lost 3 bases, and 7 bases lay between the germline ends. Germline values: CDR1 PRHDT, CDR2 FYEKMQ (reference sequence). CDR3 nucleotide sequence: TGTGCCAGCAGCTTAGAACATAGCAAAAACATTCAGTACTTC. As protein: CASSLEHSKNIQYF.

This clone was counted between two and nine times. This chain joins TRBV7-2 and TRBJ2-7; D gene uncertain. The CDR3 is made up of 12 amino acids. Germline V gene data show CDR1 as SGHTA and CDR2 as FQGNSA. V was pared by 5 bases and J by 0 bases, with 5 bases between. The CDR3 reads CASSLSSYEQYF. CDR3 bases: TGTGCCAGCAGCCTGAGCTCCTACGAGCAGTACTTC.

This clone occurred a few times. The chain combines TRBV29-1 with TRBJ2-2, with TRBD2 as a possible D gene (7 bases). V lost 1 base to trimming and J lost 11 bases, with 14 bases between them. The CDR3 loop spans 13 amino acids. Germline-derived CDR1 and CDR2 are SQVTM and ANQGSEA. CDR3 DNA sequence: TGCAGCGTTGAAGTCGGGGGGCTCAACGAGCTGTTTTTT. Its protein product is CSVEVGGLNELFF.

The J gene is TRBJ1-1, the V gene TRBV5-4, with unresolved D. Germline V lookup: CDR1 SGHNT, CDR2 YYREEE (reference sequence). The germline V and J ends were trimmed by 0 bases and 0 bases, with 6 bases remaining between them. This CDR3 spans 14 amino acids. The CDR3 nucleotides read TGTGCCAGCAGCTTGGACGGATTGAACACTGAAGCTTTCTTT. This encodes CASSLDGLNTEAFF.

The V gene is TRBV2, the J gene TRBJ1-6, with D perhaps matching TRBD1 (6 bases). CDR1 is SNHLY and CDR2 is FYNNEI in the germline V gene. V was shortened by 6 bases and J by 7 bases, with 13 bases between the two germline ends. The CDR3 has 14 residues. CDR3 region: CASSPRGGNSPLHF. The CDR3 DNA is TGTGCCAGCAGCCCCAGGGGAGGGAATTCACCCCTCCACTTT.

This clone was seen a few times. V is TRBV6-1 and J is TRBJ1-5; tentatively, D is TRBD1 (6 bases). Trimming stripped 8 bases from V and 0 bases from J, with 14 bases between. The CDR3 totals 15 residues. Looked up from germline, CDR1 is MNHNS and CDR2 is SASEGT. The CDR3 loop reads CASYYRGGSNQPQHF. CDR3 nucleotides: TGTGCCAGCTATTATCGAGGGGGTAGCAATCAGCCCCAGCATTTT.

This chain connects TRBV7-9 to TRBJ1-1; D uncertain. The CDR3 spans 16 residues. CDR1 and CDR2 (germline): SEHNR, FQNEAQ (reference sequence). The V end lost 3 bases, the J end lost 5 bases, and 19 bases lay between the germline ends. The CDR3 loop reads CASSFPEDGRRTEAFF. CDR3 coding DNA: TGTGCCAGCAGCTTTCCCGAAGACGGCCGAAGGACTGAAGCTTTCTTT.

J is TRBJ1-1 and V is TRBV11-1; no definite D call. Germline loops: CDR1 SGHAT, CDR2 FQDESV (reference sequence). The CDR3 extends over 13 amino acids. V dropped 3 bases and J dropped 1 base, with 6 bases sitting between them. Written as DNA, the CDR3 is TGTGCCAGCAGCTTCGCTGGGAACACTGAAGCTTTCTTT. Its protein is CASSFAGNTEAFF.